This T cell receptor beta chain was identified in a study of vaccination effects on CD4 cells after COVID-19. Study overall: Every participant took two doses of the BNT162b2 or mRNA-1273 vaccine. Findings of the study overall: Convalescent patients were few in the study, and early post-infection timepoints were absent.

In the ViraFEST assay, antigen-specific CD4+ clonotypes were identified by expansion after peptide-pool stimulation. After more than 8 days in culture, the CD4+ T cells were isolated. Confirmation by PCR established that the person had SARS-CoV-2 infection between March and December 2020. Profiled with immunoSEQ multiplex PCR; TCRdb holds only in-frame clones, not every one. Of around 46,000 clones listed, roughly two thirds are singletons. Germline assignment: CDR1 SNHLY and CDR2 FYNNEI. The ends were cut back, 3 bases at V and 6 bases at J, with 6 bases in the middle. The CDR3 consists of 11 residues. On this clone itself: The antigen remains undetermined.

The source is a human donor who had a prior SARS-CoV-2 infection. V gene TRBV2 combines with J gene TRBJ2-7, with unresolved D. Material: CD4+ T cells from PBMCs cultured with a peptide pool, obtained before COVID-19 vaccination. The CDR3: CASSDIREQYF. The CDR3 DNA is TGTGCCAGCAGTGACATTCGCGAGCAGTACTTC.